The 5 T cell receptor beta chains in this list originate from one sample, sequenced in a study of tumor-infiltrating lymphocytes in glioblastoma multiforme. Multiple V-beta primers and a C-beta primer amplified TCRB from RNA. In TCRdb, the multiplex PCR reads were re-called with MiXCR into one record per CDR3 protein. The sample contains some 15,000 distinct CDR3 sequences, 55% to 75% of which appear only once. Specimen: brain tumor tissue. These TCRs come from a male donor with glioblastoma.

Of note for this clonotype: One base away lies a much larger clone, so this may be a sequencing read error. The chain combines TRBV5-6 with TRBJ1-2; D not resolved. Trimming left V 4 bases short and J 3 bases short, with 13 bases between. The length of the CDR3 is 14 residues. Germline CDR1 reads SGHDT; CDR2 reads YYEEEE. The CDR3 sequence: CASSPRNTDYGYTF. In DNA form, the CDR3 reads TGTGCCAGCAGCCCTCGCAACACGGACTATGGCTACACCTTC.

This clonotype came up many times. A much larger clone lies one base from this, so it may be a read error. CDR3: CASSPDYNQPQHF. CDR3 sequence (DNA): TGTGCCAGCAGTCCCGATTACAATCAGCCCCAGCATTTT. This rearrangement joins TRBV6-1 to TRBJ1-5; D is ambiguous. V lost 5 bases and J 3 bases, leaving 8 bases between the germline ends. Germline CDR1 reads MNHNS; CDR2 reads SASEGT. This CDR3 has 13 residues.

About this clonotype: A junction end diverges from the germline sequence, so it may reflect a read error. The chain joins TRBV10-3 to TRBJ2-1; 13 nucleotides line up with TRBD2. The germline CDR1 and CDR2 sequences are ENHRY and SYGVKD. CDR3 length: 15 amino acids. The CDR3 coding sequence is TGTGCCACCGGGACTAGCGGGAATCAGAACAATGAGCAGTCCTTC. Translation: CATGTSGNQNNEQSF.

A word on this clonotype: One end of the junction does not line up with germline, which may come from a read error. The chain has TRBV11-2 and TRBJ2-3; tentatively, D is TRBD2 (6 bases). This CDR3 has 14 amino acids. The germline CDR1 and CDR2 sequences are SGHAT and FQNNGV. The DNA of the CDR3 is TGTGCCAGCAGCGATTCTAGCGTTGGAGATACGCAATATTTT. This gives the protein CASSDSSVGDTQYF.

This chain joins TRBV7-9 and TRBJ2-3; 9 bases fit TRBD1. With V trimmed by 6 bases and J by 0 bases, 4 bases remained unmatched. The germline CDR1 and CDR2 sequences are SEHNR and FQNEAQ (reference sequence). This CDR3 comprises 15 residues. CDR3 residues: CASRYRGQSTDTQYF. The CDR3 bases are TGTGCCAGCAGATACAGGGGGCAAAGCACAGATACGCAGTATTTT.